These 25 T cell receptor beta chains originate from one sample sequenced in a study of T cell repertoires and HLA-DP antigens. No antigen is known for these receptors. The assay was immunoSEQ multiplex PCR, and TCRdb's table has in-frame clones only and misses some. The data contain over 100,000 clones, 80% to 95% of them singletons. Sequencing was carried out using CD4+ T cells from PBMCs. These TCRs come from a woman aged 18-29 years in good health and CMV-seronegative.

The chain recombines TRBV4-1 with TRBJ1-1, with D possibly matching TRBD1 (6 bases). The V end lost 1 base, the J end lost 6 bases, and 18 bases lay between the germline ends. In germline, CDR1 is MGHRA, CDR2 YSYEKL. The CDR3 is 16 amino acids. CDR3 sequence reads: CASSQVGKGVGAEAFF. The CDR3 nucleotides read TGCGCCAGCAGCCAAGTTGGCAAGGGGGTAGGGGCTGAAGCTTTCTTT.

V and J are TRBV28 and TRBJ1-3; perhaps TRBD1 as D (6 bases). Germline V gene sequence: CDR1 MDHEN, CDR2 SYDVKM. V lost 7 bases, J lost 2 bases, and 39 bases lay in between. The CDR3 contains 23 residues. CDR3 in amino acids: CASKQDYGTTRWGGGPTGNTIYF. CDR3 DNA sequence: TGTGCCAGCAAGCAGGACTACGGGACAACTAGGTGGGGAGGTGGACCTACTGGAAACACCATATATTTT.

The chain combines TRBV11-2 with TRBJ2-1, with D perhaps matching TRBD1 (5 bases). Trimming left V 4 bases short and J 9 bases short, with 16 bases between. Germline assignment: CDR1 SGHAT and CDR2 FQNNGV. The CDR3 consists of 14 residues. CDR3 protein: CASSSLPRVGEQFF. The CDR3 DNA reads TGTGCCAGCAGCTCCCTCCCCAGGGTGGGTGAGCAGTTCTTC.

This chain joins TRBV5-1 and TRBJ1-5; no definite D call. The CDR3 is 13 amino acids. Germline CDR1 is SGHRS and CDR2 is YFSETQ. V lost 4 bases, J lost 1 base, and 6 bases lay in between. Here the CDR3 DNA reads TGCGCCAGCAGCCCGGACAGCAATCAGCCCCAGCATTTT. As protein: CASSPDSNQPQHF.

The V and J genes are TRBV28 and TRBJ1-4, with a possible D match to TRBD1 (6 bases). Germline CDR1 is MDHEN and CDR2 is SYDVKM. Trimming shortened V by 4 bases and J by 0 bases, and 15 bases separated the two germline ends. The CDR3 length is 17 residues. Here the CDR3 DNA reads TGTGCCAGCAGTTCTGGGGGCCTACTTTCAACTAATGAAAAACTGTTTTTT. This sequence encodes CASSSGGLLSTNEKLFF.

This clone was seen only once. This chain connects TRBV5-5 to TRBJ1-6; 9 positions agree with TRBD1. Trimming removed 4 bases from V and 7 bases from J; junction bases left unmatched: 12. The CDR3 runs to 17 residues. Germline CDR1 reads SGHKS; CDR2 reads YYEKEE (reference sequence). CDR3 DNA: TGTGCCAGCAGCGAACCGCTTCGGGACAGGGAGAATTCACCCCTCCACTTT. This translates into CASSEPLRDRENSPLHF.

The J gene is TRBJ1-2, the V gene TRBV29-1; D remains unclear. This CDR3 spans 13 amino acids. The V end was cut by 0 bases, the J end by 4 bases, with 9 bases between. CDR1 and CDR2 from the germline V gene are SQVTM and ANQGSEA. CDR3 sequence reads: CSVEDFPGYGYTF. CDR3 DNA: TGCAGCGTTGAAGATTTCCCGGGCTATGGCTACACCTTC.

This clone was counted a single time. The rearrangement links TRBV14 to TRBJ1-2; D might be TRBD1 (6 bases). Trimming removed 2 bases from V and 4 bases from J, with 14 bases in between. The CDR3 extends over 15 amino acids. The V gene's germline CDR1 is SGHDN and CDR2 FVKESK. Here the CDR3 reads CASSQLRGWLYGYTF. DNA of the CDR3: TGTGCCAGCAGCCAACTCAGGGGTTGGCTCTATGGCTACACCTTC.

The rearrangement joins TRBV5-6 to TRBJ2-1, with 7 bases identical to TRBD2. The trim removed 1 base at V and 6 bases at J, leaving 7 bases unmatched. CDR1 SGHDT and CDR2 YYEEEE come from the germline V gene. The CDR3 contains 15 residues. CDR3 in DNA: TGTGCCAGCAGCTTGCGGGGGGAAATTTTCAATGAGCAGTTCTTC. This translates into CASSLRGEIFNEQFF. Full variable domain (remainder filled in from reference TRBV5-6 and TRBJ2-1): DAGVTQSPTHLIKTRGQQVTLRCSPKSGHDTVSWYQQALGQGPQFIFQYYEEEERQRGNFPDRFSGHQFPNYSSELNVNALLLGDSALYLCASSLRGEIFNEQFFGPGTRLTVL.

This clone was picked up one time. V and J are TRBV7-3 and TRBJ2-5; 7 bases agree with TRBD2. CDR1 is SGHTA, CDR2 FQGTGA, per germline. The trim removed 5 bases at V and 3 bases at J, leaving 9 bases unmatched. The CDR3 consists of 15 residues. The CDR3 DNA is TGTGCCAGCAGCCCCGGGGGGTTGGGTAAAGAGACCCAGTACTTC. Amino acids: CASSPGGLGKETQYF.

This rearrangement joins TRBV6-1 to TRBJ2-2; the match to TRBD2 covers 9 bases. V lost 1 base, J lost 0 bases, and 21 bases stayed unmatched. CDR3 size: 23 residues. Germline values: CDR1 MNHNS, CDR2 SASEGT. The CDR3 sequence: CASSEVPGRGSSGARSNTGELFF. CDR3 bases: TGTGCCAGCAGTGAAGTTCCCGGGAGAGGGTCTAGCGGGGCCCGCTCGAACACCGGGGAGCTGTTTTTT.

The V gene is TRBV6-1, the J gene TRBJ1-1; D remains ambiguous. V lost 10 bases and J lost 2, with 14 bases in between. The germline V gene has CDR1 MNHNS and CDR2 SASEGT. The CDR3 length is 13 residues. CDR3 sequence: CAIKPRGNTEAFF. For the CDR3, the DNA is TGTGCCATTAAGCCGCGAGGCAACACTGAAGCTTTCTTT.

The chain employs TRBV6-1 and TRBJ1-1; a possible D gene is TRBD1 (6 bases). Germline CDR1 reads MNHNS; CDR2 reads SASEGT. With 7 bases removed from V and 0 bases from J, the gap between germline ends came to 15 bases. CDR3 size: 15 residues. In nucleotides, the CDR3 is TGTGCCAGCACCGTGGAGGGGGGACTGAACACTGAAGCTTTCTTT. Its protein is CASTVEGGLNTEAFF.

The chain joins TRBV7-9 to TRBJ2-5; weak D call: TRBD2 (6 bases). The V gene lost 3 bases and the J gene lost 5 bases, with 10 bases spanning the gap. The CDR3 loop spans 13 amino acids. Looked up from germline, CDR1 is SEHNR and CDR2 is FQNEAQ (reference sequence). CDR3 in DNA: TGTGCCAGCAGCTTTATTGGAGGGGAGACCCAGTACTTC. As protein: CASSFIGGETQYF.

The gene calls are TRBV29-1 and TRBJ1-2; TRBD1 agrees at 9 bases. CDR1 and CDR2 (germline): SQVTM, ANQGSEA. The CDR3 has 13 residues. The V and J ends lost 7 bases and 4 bases, in that order; junction bases with no gene match: 7. CDR3 bases: TGCAGCGGATCGGGACAGGGCCTCTATGGCTACACCTTC. Its translation: CSGSGQGLYGYTF.

The chain links TRBV5-1 to TRBJ2-7; 7 nucleotides align to TRBD1. V lost 4 bases to trimming and J lost 0 bases; unmatched junction nucleotides: 10. The CDR3 has 16 residues. Germline CDR1 SGHRS, CDR2 YFSETQ. DNA for the CDR3: TGCGCCAGCAGCCCAGGAAAGACAGGGAGCTCCTACGAGCAGTACTTC. Translation gives CASSPGKTGSSYEQYF.

The chain combines TRBV7-9 with TRBJ2-3; D not resolved. CDR1 and CDR2 from the germline V gene are SEHNR and FQNEAQ (reference sequence). With 4 bases removed from V and 1 base from J, the gap between germline ends came to 6 bases. The CDR3 consists of 13 residues. As DNA, the CDR3 is TGTGCCAGCAGCTGGTCGCGCACAGATACGCAGTATTTT. Translation gives CASSWSRTDTQYF.

The V and J genes are TRBV6-6 and TRBJ1-4, with D maybe TRBD1 (5 bases). CDR3 length: 14 residues. The germline V gene encodes CDR1 MNHNY and CDR2 SVGAGI (reference sequence). With 2 bases removed from V and 1 base from J, the gap between germline ends came to 5 bases. The CDR3 sequence is CASSYGGTNEKLFF. The CDR3 DNA reads as TGTGCCAGCAGTTACGGGGGAACTAATGAAAAACTGTTTTTT.

The genes are TRBV27 and TRBJ1-5; 7 bases map to TRBD1. CDR3 length equals 15 residues. V trimming: 0 bases; J trimming: 6 bases; junction bases outside the gene matches: 5. Germline V gene data show CDR1 as MNHEY and CDR2 as SMNVEV (reference sequence). DNA of the CDR3: TGTGCCAGCAGTTTATCCAGGGGGGCACTTCAGCCCCAGCATTTT. Amino acid sequence: CASSLSRGALQPQHF.

This clone is a singleton in its sample. J is TRBJ2-1 and V is TRBV5-4, with D uncertain. The CDR3 has 16 amino acids. Between the trimmed V and J ends, which lost 0 bases and 0 bases, there was a span of 10 bases. Germline loops: CDR1 SGHNT, CDR2 YYREEE (reference sequence). The CDR3 region is CASSLGGPSSYNEQFF. The CDR3 bases are TGTGCCAGCAGCTTGGGGGGTCCGAGCTCCTACAATGAGCAGTTCTTC.

V usage is TRBV5-1 and J usage is TRBJ1-2, with D tentatively TRBD1 (6 bases). CDR1 is SGHRS, CDR2 YFSETQ, per germline. Trimming took 5 bases from V and 0 from J, leaving 11 bases between them. This CDR3 contains 14 residues. The CDR3 DNA sequence: TGCGCCAGCAGACAAGGGGGAACTAACTATGGCTACACCTTC. Its protein product is CASRQGGTNYGYTF.

The chain carries TRBV27 and TRBJ2-1, with 13 bases aligning to TRBD2. The CDR3 length is 18 residues. Germline assignment: CDR1 MNHEY and CDR2 SMNVEV (reference sequence). V lost 3 bases and J lost 6; bases outside the gene matches: 11. The chain's CDR3 is CASSFSGLAGVWTNEQFF. The CDR3 coding sequence is TGTGCCAGCAGTTTCTCTGGACTAGCGGGAGTTTGGACCAATGAGCAGTTCTTC.

This clone came up once. The rearrangement joins TRBV27 to TRBJ1-6; D gene ambiguous. V gave up 4 bases and J gave up 6 bases, with 13 bases separating them. The CDR3 has 15 amino acids. The germline gives CDR1 MNHEY, CDR2 SMNVEV (reference sequence). The CDR3 coding sequence is TGTGCCAGCAGTTCCGAGGTGGGTGGTAATTCACCCCTCCACTTT. Translation: CASSSEVGGNSPLHF.

This chain joins TRBV27 and TRBJ1-2; TRBD1 matches at 7 bases. Germline V lookup: CDR1 MNHEY, CDR2 SMNVEV (reference sequence). The V segment lost 2 bases and the J segment 6 bases; nucleotides outside the gene matches: 3. The length of the CDR3 is 13 residues. As DNA, the CDR3 is TGTGCCAGCAGTTTAAGGGGGCTAGATGGCTACACCTTC. It encodes CASSLRGLDGYTF.

The chain couples TRBV6-5 to TRBJ2-3, with TRBD1 identical over 9 bases. V gave up 4 bases and J gave up 3 bases; unmatched junction bases: 8. CDR1 and CDR2 from the germline V gene are MNHEY and SVGAGI. The CDR3 loop spans 16 amino acids. In DNA form, the CDR3 reads TGTGCCAGCAGTTCCCGGAGAGGGACAGGGACAGATACGCAGTATTTT. Translated, it gives CASSSRRGTGTDTQYF.